This T cell receptor beta chain was identified in a study of T cell repertoires in aging, cancer and after chemotherapy. The overall study: Repeat sampling of healthy donors over several months to years showed clear clonal overlap.

TRB rearrangements spanning V, D and J were amplified using mixed TRB-A/B primers. From the multiplex PCR reads, TCRdb called clonotypes with MiXCR, one entry per CDR3 protein. The sample contains about 9,800 distinct CDR3 sequences, 35% to 40% of which appear only once. CDR3 length: 12 residues. Germline lookup yields CDR1 SGHRS and CDR2 YFSETQ. V dropped 7 bases and J dropped 4 bases, with 12 bases sitting between them. TCR beta rearrangements were amplified from peripheral blood genomic DNA. Sequences were obtained from blood. The rearrangement links TRBV5-1 to TRBJ2-7; perhaps TRBD1 as D (5 bases). This clonotype was obtained from a human donor in good health. The CDR3 bases are TGCGCCAGCCGAGAACCAGGGTACGAGCAGTACTTC. Protein sequence: CASREPGYEQYF.